The clone carrying this T cell receptor (beta chain) was found a few times. Its specificity is unknown. TCRdb reprocessed the reads with MiXCR, giving one entry per CDR3 protein. Among 150,000 to 200,000 distinct CDR3 sequences listed, roughly 9% were seen once. The source of the sample is a study of T cell repertoires in cytomegalovirus infection. Study as a whole: Based on public TCR beta signatures, there were indications of CMV infection and of a matching HLA type.

Study outcomes and limitations: Frequencies of public TCR beta families were cumulated, and this identified carriers of CMV plus the relevant HLA. In two of eight donors, the top clonotype was HLA-C-restricted CMV-specific.

This CDR3 is built from 16 residues. V shed 3 bases, J shed 0 bases, and the junction held 5 bases outside the gene matches. Germline CDR1 reads SNHLY; CDR2 reads FYNNEI. The sequencing input was PBMCs. The sequence was collected from a human donor in good health (CMV status not recorded). Some clones in this sample may be carry-over from other donors' samples. This sequence joins TRBV2 and TRBJ2-3; 8 nucleotides agree with TRBD1. The CDR3 DNA sequence: TGTGCCAGCAGTGAGGGCCGGGACAGGAGCACAGATACGCAGTATTTT. Translated, it gives CASSEGRDRSTDTQYF.